These T cell receptor beta chains were read from a single sample in a study of memory CD4+ T cells and cytomegalovirus serostatus. The data were produced by immunoSEQ multiplex PCR, yet TCRdb's version contains in-frame clones alone and is incomplete. The table lists about 27,000 clones, 70% to 80% of them singletons. The sequenced material came from memory CD4+ T cells from blood. These receptors were taken from an adult in good health and CMV-seronegative. The CDR3 runs from the conserved cysteine through the conserved F or W. Fields, in order: D gene, J gene, clone size, V gene, CDR3 DNA, CDR3 protein. A D gene is named only where the DNA matches it firmly. Size values are once, few and many counts, or a class for expanded clones, and some rows have none.

-,TRBJ2-2,-,TRBV11-2,TGTGCCAGCAGCTTTGGCGGGGAGCTGTTTTTT,CASSFGGELFF
TRBD1,TRBJ2-7,-,TRBV30,TGTGCCTGGAGTGCTCCGGGACAGCTCACCTACGAGCAGTACTTC,CAWSAPGQLTYEQYF
TRBD2,TRBJ2-1,-,TRBV7-9,TGTGCCAGCAGCCGACTAGCGGGAGTTGGGGGGAGCTCCTACAATGAGCAGTTCTTC,CASSRLAGVGGSSYNEQFF
-,TRBJ2-3,once,TRBV6-1,TGTGCCAGCAGTGGCCCTACTTCGGGGCAGTATTTT,CASSGPTSGQYF
TRBD2,TRBJ2-7,-,TRBV6-1,TGTGCCAGCAGTGAAGTGGGGACTAGTACCTACGAGCAGTACTTC,CASSEVGTSTYEQYF
-,TRBJ2-7,-,TRBV7-5,TGTGCCAGAAGCTTAGGTTCTTCCCGCTACGAGCAGTACTTC,CARSLGSSRYEQYF
-,TRBJ1-5,-,TRBV19,TGTGCCAGTAGTAAAAGGACGGTCAATCAGCCCCAGCATTTT,CASSKRTVNQPQHF
-,TRBJ2-7,once,TRBV6-1,TGTGCCAGCAGTGAAAAGGAACGAAGCTCCTACGAGCAGTACTTC,CASSEKERSSYEQYF
-,TRBJ1-1,few,TRBV7-9,TGTGCCAGCAGCTTTAGAGACTCGAACACTGAAGCTTTCTTT,CASSFRDSNTEAFF
-,TRBJ1-6,-,TRBV6-5,TGTGCCAGCAGTTTCCGAGAAGTAAATTCACCCCTCCACTTT,CASSFREVNSPLHF
-,TRBJ2-3,once,TRBV18,TGTGCCAGCTCACCGCAGAGCACGCAGTATTTT,CASSPQSTQYF
TRBD2,TRBJ2-5,-,TRBV30,TGTGCCTGGAGTGGCGCTAGCGGGCTCCAAGAGACCCAGTACTTC,CAWSGASGLQETQYF
-,TRBJ1-2,-,TRBV20-1,TGCAGTGCTTGGGAGGGAGGCGGCTACACCTTC,CSAWEGGGYTF
-,TRBJ1-3,-,TRBV6-5,TGTGCCAGCAGTTACTCGAGAGGGAGAGGAAACACCATATATTTT,CASSYSRGRGNTIYF
-,TRBJ1-2,-,TRBV5-1,TGCGCCAGCAGCTTTGGCAGCGAATATGGCTACACCTTC,CASSFGSEYGYTF
-,TRBJ2-7,-,TRBV13,TGTGCCAGCAGGGCCTGGGTTAGCTCCTACGAGCAGTACTTC,CASRAWVSSYEQYF
-,TRBJ2-3,-,TRBV4-1,TGCGCCAGCAGCGACTACAGGGGTCAAGGACTAGGTAGCACAGATACGCAGTATTTT,CASSDYRGQGLGSTDTQYF
-,TRBJ2-7,-,TRBV6-1,TGTGCCAGCAGGCTGCTAGCCTCCGAGCAGTACTTC,CASRLLASEQYF
TRBD1,TRBJ1-2,-,TRBV5-3,TGTGCCAGAAGCTCCGAACAGGGGGGAAAAAACTATGGCTACACCTTC,CARSSEQGGKNYGYTF
-,TRBJ1-4,-,TRBV10-3,TGTGCCATCAGTGAAGGCGAAAAACTGTTTTTT,CAISEGEKLFF
TRBD2,TRBJ2-3,once,TRBV5-1,TGCGCCAGCAGCTCCGGACTAGCGGGAACTAGCACAGATACGCAGTATTTT,CASSSGLAGTSTDTQYF
TRBD1,TRBJ1-5,-,TRBV19,TGTGCCAGTAGTACCTACGGACAGGTCAGCCAGCATTTT,CASSTYGQVSQHF
-,TRBJ2-7,-,TRBV5-4,TGTGCCAGCAGCTTGGGGGAACAGGGCGAGCAGTACTTC,CASSLGEQGEQYF
TRBD2,TRBJ2-2,-,TRBV6-6,TGTGCCAGCAGTTGGACTAGCCCCAACACCGGGGAGCTGTTTTTT,CASSWTSPNTGELFF
TRBD1,TRBJ2-7,-,TRBV7-2,TGTGCCAGCAGCAAAAGTCCGATGGCAGGGGGCTCCTACGAGCAGTACTTC,CASSKSPMAGGSYEQYF
-,TRBJ2-2,-,TRBV9,TGTGCCAGCAAGGAAGGGATAGGGATGCCGAACACCGGGGAGCTGTTTTTT,CASKEGIGMPNTGELFF
-,TRBJ1-2,-,TRBV20-1,TGCAGTGCCACGGACACGATCTCGAGCACCTTC,CSATDTISSTF
-,TRBJ2-5,-,TRBV11-3,TGTGCCAGCAGCTTAGGGGTCCAAGAGACCCAGTACTTC,CASSLGVQETQYF
TRBD2,TRBJ2-7,few,TRBV7-9,TGTGCCAGCAGCTTTGGTAGCGGGGGATCCTACGAGCAGTACTTC,CASSFGSGGSYEQYF
TRBD1,TRBJ2-7,-,TRBV5-6,TGTGCCAGCAGCTACATTGGGACAGGGGACTACGAGCAGTACTTC,CASSYIGTGDYEQYF
-,TRBJ1-1,-,TRBV9,TGTGCCAGCAGCGTAGAGTCTGGGAGTACTGAAGCTTTCTTT,CASSVESGSTEAFF
-,TRBJ1-3,-,TRBV10-3,TGTGCCATCAGTGAGTCTGGGGGAGACCGAAACACCATATATTTT,CAISESGGDRNTIYF
-,TRBJ1-1,few,TRBV27,TGTGCCAGCAGTCTAGGGCGGGATCTAGGCACTGAAGCTTTCTTT,CASSLGRDLGTEAFF
TRBD1,TRBJ1-5,-,TRBV6-1,TGTGCCAGCAGGGGACAGGTAGGCAATCAGCCCCAGCATTTT,CASRGQVGNQPQHF
-,TRBJ1-3,-,TRBV4-3,TGCGCCAGCAGCCAAGATCCAGGCACCATATATTTT,CASSQDPGTIYF
-,TRBJ2-6,few,TRBV5-1,TGCGCCAGCAGCTTGGAACGACAGGTTTTATTCGCTGGGGCCAACGTCCTGACTTTC,CASSLERQVLFAGANVLTF
-,TRBJ2-1,-,TRBV10-3,TGTGCCATCAGGGGACAAGCCGAACACAATGAGCAGTTCTTC,CAIRGQAEHNEQFF
-,TRBJ2-3,-,TRBV19,TGTGCCAGTAGGGAACGGGGATTGGGGTATACGCAGTATTTT,CASRERGLGYTQYF
TRBD1,TRBJ1-2,-,TRBV15,TGTGCCACCAGCAGTACCGGGACAGGGAATGGCTACACCTTC,CATSSTGTGNGYTF
TRBD1,TRBJ1-2,-,TRBV30,TGTGCCTGGACTTTAGACAGGGACTATGGCTACACCTTC,CAWTLDRDYGYTF
-,TRBJ2-1,-,TRBV4-1,TGCGCCAGCAGCCAGGACCACGGACTGGGGTACAATGAGCAGTTCTTC,CASSQDHGLGYNEQFF
-,TRBJ1-5,-,TRBV7-8,TGTGCCAGCAGCTCGGGGCTAGGGAATCAGCCCCAGCATTTT,CASSSGLGNQPQHF
-,TRBJ1-6,-,TRBV15,TGTGCCACCAGCCGGACGGATGGCTCACCCCTCCACTTT,CATSRTDGSPLHF
-,TRBJ1-1,few,TRBV6-5,TGTGCCAGCTGCAGGGGTTATCCCGTGAACACTGAAGCTTTCTTT,CASCRGYPVNTEAFF
TRBD1,TRBJ2-3,-,TRBV10-3,TGTGCCATCAGGTCCGGGACAGGGTCAGATACGCAGTATTTT,CAIRSGTGSDTQYF
-,TRBJ1-4,-,TRBV7-2,TGTGCCAGCAGCTTAGGCCCTGGTAATGAAAAACTGTTTTTT,CASSLGPGNEKLFF
TRBD2,TRBJ2-7,few,TRBV18,TGTGCCAGCTCACCACTCCTAGCGGGAGAATTCGGATACGAGCAGTACTTC,CASSPLLAGEFGYEQYF
TRBD2,TRBJ2-1,-,TRBV5-6,TGTGCCAGCAGCAGTGCTAGCGGAACATACAATGAGCAGTTCTTC,CASSSASGTYNEQFF
-,TRBJ1-2,-,TRBV5-1,TGCGCCAGCAGCTTAGCCGACAGCGCCTATGGCTACACCTTC,CASSLADSAYGYTF
-,TRBJ1-1,-,TRBV10-3,TGTGCCATCAGTGTCGACAAGAACACTGAAGCTTTCTTT,CAISVDKNTEAFF
TRBD2,TRBJ2-1,-,TRBV5-6,TGTGCCAGCAGCGCTCTAGCGGGGGGAAACAATGAGCAGTTCTTC,CASSALAGGNNEQFF
-,TRBJ2-5,-,TRBV5-1,TGCGCCAGCAGCCCCGTAGGGAGACAAGAGACCCAGTACTTC,CASSPVGRQETQYF
TRBD1,TRBJ1-6,-,TRBV5-6,TGTGCCAGCAGCCTAGGACAGGGGAATTCACCCCTCCACTTT,CASSLGQGNSPLHF
-,TRBJ1-5,-,TRBV7-9,TGTGCCAGCAGCGCCTCGGGACACAGGATCAATCAGCCCCAGCATTTT,CASSASGHRINQPQHF
-,TRBJ1-2,once,TRBV27,TGTGCCAGCAGGGGGACCCCCCCGAGGAACTATGGCTACACCTTC,CASRGTPPRNYGYTF
-,TRBJ1-5,-,TRBV9,TGTGCCAGCAGCGATGGCAATAGCAATCAGCCCCAGCATTTT,CASSDGNSNQPQHF
-,TRBJ2-5,-,TRBV2,TGTGCCAGCAGTAGGGGGGTGGCAGAGACCCAGTACTTC,CASSRGVAETQYF
-,TRBJ1-2,few,TRBV19,TGTGCCAGTAGTATAGTTGGCGGATATGGCTACACCTTC,CASSIVGGYGYTF
-,TRBJ1-2,-,TRBV6-1,TGTGCCAGCAGTGACCAGGGAATACCTAATGGGGGCTACACCTTC,CASSDQGIPNGGYTF
-,TRBJ1-2,once,TRBV6-5,TGTGCCAGCAGCAAGTACCCAGCGGCGGACTATGGCTACACCTTC,CASSKYPAADYGYTF